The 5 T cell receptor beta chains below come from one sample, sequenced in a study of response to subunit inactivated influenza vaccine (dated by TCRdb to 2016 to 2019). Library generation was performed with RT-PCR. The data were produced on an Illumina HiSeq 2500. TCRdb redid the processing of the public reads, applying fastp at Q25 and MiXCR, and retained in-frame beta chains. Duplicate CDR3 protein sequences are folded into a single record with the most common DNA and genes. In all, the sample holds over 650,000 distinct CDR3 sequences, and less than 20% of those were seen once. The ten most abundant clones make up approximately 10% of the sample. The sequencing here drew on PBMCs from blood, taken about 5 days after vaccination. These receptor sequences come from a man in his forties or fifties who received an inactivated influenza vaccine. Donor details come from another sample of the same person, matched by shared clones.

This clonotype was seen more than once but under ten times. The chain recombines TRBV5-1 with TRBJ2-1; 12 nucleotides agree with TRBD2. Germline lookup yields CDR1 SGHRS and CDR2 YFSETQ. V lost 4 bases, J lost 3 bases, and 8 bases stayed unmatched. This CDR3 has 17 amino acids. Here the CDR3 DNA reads TGCGCCAGCAGCCCCTCCGGACTAGCGGGGTTCTACAATGAGCAGTTCTTC. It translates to CASSPSGLAGFYNEQFF.

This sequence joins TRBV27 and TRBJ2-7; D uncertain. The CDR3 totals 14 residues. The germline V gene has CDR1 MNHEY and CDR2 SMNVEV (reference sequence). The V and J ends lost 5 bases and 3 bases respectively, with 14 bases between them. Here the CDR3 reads CASSRRISGYEQYF. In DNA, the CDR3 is TGTGCCAGCAGTCGCAGGATATCGGGCTACGAGCAGTACTTC.

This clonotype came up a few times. The CDR3: CASSLSPGLDRISYSNQPQHF. CDR3 bases: TGTGCCAGCAGCTTATCTCCTGGTCTGGACAGGATATCTTATAGCAATCAGCCCCAGCATTTT. The chain couples TRBV7-6 to TRBJ1-5; 7 nucleotides agree with TRBD1. Per the germline V gene, CDR1 is SGHVS and CDR2 is FNYEAQ. V dropped 2 bases and J dropped 0; count of bases not matched to a gene: 19. The CDR3 is made up of 21 amino acids.

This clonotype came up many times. DNA of the CDR3: TGCAGCGCGAGACTAGGGACGATTAGCACAGATACGCAGTATTTT. Amino acids: CSARLGTISTDTQYF. The chain couples TRBV29-1 to TRBJ2-3, with D possibly matching TRBD2 (6 bases). The V gene lost 7 bases and the J gene lost 0 bases, with 17 bases spanning the gap. This CDR3 is 15 amino acids long. Germline loops: CDR1 SQVTM, CDR2 ANQGSEA.

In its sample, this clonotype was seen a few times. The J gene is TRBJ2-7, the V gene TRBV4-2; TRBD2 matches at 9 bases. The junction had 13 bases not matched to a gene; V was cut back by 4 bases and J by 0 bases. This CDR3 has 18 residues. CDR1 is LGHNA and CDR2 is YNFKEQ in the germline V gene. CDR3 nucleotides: TGTGCCAGCAGCCTTTCGTCCGTTACGACTAGCGGCTCCTACGAGCAGTACTTC. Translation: CASSLSSVTTSGSYEQYF.